What follows is one TCR beta chain and its context. Donors ranged from about 6 to 90 years old and were healthy Caucasians in Russia. These data belong to a study of blood T cells in healthy people across ages. The CDR3 length is 14 residues. The germline V gene has CDR1 SNHLY and CDR2 FYNNEI. A second PCR, run for roughly 7 to 12 cycles, used a sample-barcoded 5' primer plus a J-beta primer mix. TCRdb passed the 5' RACE reads through MiXCR, listing each CDR3 protein once. The sample includes more than 1,000,000 distinct CDR3 sequences, roughly a quarter of them seen just once. Separately, the same data were catalogued under a study of T cells of mothers and their children.

The clonotype was recovered from a girl aged 2 to 10 in good health. The chain couples TRBV2 to TRBJ2-5; TRBD1 aligns across 7 bases. The end of the DNA fits TRBJ2-1 better, so the J call may be wrong. Sequencing was performed on blood. CDR3 protein: CASSLTTGTDEQFF. The CDR3 DNA reads as TGTGCCAGCAGCCTGACTACCGGGACAGATGAGCAGTTCTTC.